This TCR beta chain comes out of a study of CXCR3-negative and CXCR3-positive naive CD8 T cells. On the study more broadly: There were 120 million to 150 million TRB reads altogether, and each library had about 1.5 +/- 0.3 million of them. General study points: Naive CXCR3-positive and CXCR3-negative cells shared similar TRBV-TRBJ usage, unlike memory cells. Memory CD8+ cells showed much lower diversity, while both naive subsets displayed comparably high diversity.

Preparation of TRB cDNA libraries relied on 5' RACE carrying UMI labels. TCRdb re-called the 5' RACE reads and gives one entry per CDR3 protein, without DNA. Found here are 35,000 to 50,000 distinct CDR3 sequences; the top ten clones hold 9.5% to 12%. As concerns this clonotype: Its antigen is not known.

The CDR3 has 14 amino acids. CDR1 is KGHSH, CDR2 LQKENI, per germline. Researchers reported sorting every CD8+ T cell subset in triplicate, 300,000 cells per sort. This sequence joins TRBV18 and TRBJ2-7; TCRdb designates TRBD1, a call that cannot be tested without DNA. The TCR originated in a human donor in good health. Some clones in this sample may be carry-over from other donors' samples. Sample: memory CD8+ T cells from blood. CDR3 in amino acids: CASSPPDRGGEQYF. The variable domain in full, with the rest retrieved from reference TRBV18 and TRBJ2-7, is NAGVMQNPRHLVRRRGQEARLRCSPMKGHSHVYWYRQLPEEGLKFMVYLQKENIIDESGMPKERFSAEFPKEGPSILRIQQVVRGDSAAYFCASSPPDRGGEQYFGPGTRLTVT.